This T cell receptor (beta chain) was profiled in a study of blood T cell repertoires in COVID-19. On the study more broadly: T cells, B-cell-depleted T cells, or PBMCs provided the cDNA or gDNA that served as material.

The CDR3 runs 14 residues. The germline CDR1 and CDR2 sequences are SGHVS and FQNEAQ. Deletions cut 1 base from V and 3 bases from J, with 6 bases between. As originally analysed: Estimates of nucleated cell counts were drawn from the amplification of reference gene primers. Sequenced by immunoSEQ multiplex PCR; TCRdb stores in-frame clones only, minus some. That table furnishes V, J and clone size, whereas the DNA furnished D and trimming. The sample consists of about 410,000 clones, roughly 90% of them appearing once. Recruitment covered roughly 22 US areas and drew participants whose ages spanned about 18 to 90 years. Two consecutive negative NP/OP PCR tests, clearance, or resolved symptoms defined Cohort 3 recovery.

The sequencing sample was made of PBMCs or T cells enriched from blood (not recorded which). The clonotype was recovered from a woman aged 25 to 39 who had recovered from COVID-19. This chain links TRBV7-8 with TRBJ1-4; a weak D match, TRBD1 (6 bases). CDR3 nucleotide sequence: TGTGCCAGCAGCTTAGGGACAGCTAATGAAAAACTGTTTTTT. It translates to CASSLGTANEKLFF.